This T cell receptor beta chain was captured by sequencing in a study of cytomegalovirus exposure and HLA in healthy donors. Trimming pared 3 bases from V and 5 bases from J, leaving 6 bases between. This CDR3 comprises 12 residues. Germline V gene data show CDR1 as SGDLS and CDR2 as YYNGEE. The PCR contained 60 Vbeta and 13 Jbeta primers. Sequencing used immunoSEQ multiplex PCR; TCRdb keeps in-frame clones, though not all of them. The sample lists approximately 240,000 clones, around 80% occurring once. This clonotype was obtained from a woman in her forties in good health and CMV-seropositive. The V and J genes are TRBV9 and TRBJ2-1; D ambiguous. The material sequenced was PBMCs. This CDR3 is CASSANHNEQFF. The CDR3 DNA reads as TGTGCCAGCAGCGCTAACCACAATGAGCAGTTCTTC.